The clone carrying this T cell receptor (beta chain) has a single count. The CDR3 is 14 amino acids. CDR1 MNHEY and CDR2 SVGAGI come from the germline V gene. The V gene end was trimmed by 7 bases and the J gene end by 7 bases; junction bases not matched to a gene: 12. This entry comes from a study of blood T cells in healthy people across ages. Alongside a J-beta primer mix, a sample-barcoded 5' primer served in a second PCR lasting about 7 to 11 cycles. TCRdb analysed the 5' RACE reads with MiXCR anew, one entry per CDR3 protein. The sample holds around 1.5 million distinct CDR3 sequences, approximately 38% seen once.

This chain connects TRBV6-5 to TRBJ1-1, with TRBD1 matching 7 bases. The sequence came from a woman between 18 and 29 years old in good health. Sequenced input: blood. CDR3 residues: CASKDRALRFEAFF. The CDR3 DNA reads as TGTGCCAGCAAAGACAGGGCGTTACGTTTTGAAGCTTTCTTT.